These 29 T cell receptor beta chains share one sample of origin, sequenced in a study of early T cells in non-severe SARS-CoV-2 infection. TCRdb processed the 5' RACE reads anew with MiXCR; each CDR3 protein has one entry. The table includes around 78,000 distinct CDR3 sequences, more than 13% detected once. The sequencing sample was made of whole blood. The receptors here all came from an adult who was a healthcare worker with PCR-confirmed SARS-CoV-2 infection or an uninfected control (not recorded which).

This clonotype was counted only a few times. The gene calls are TRBV18 and TRBJ2-5; no clear D. Germline V gene lookup returns CDR1 KGHSH and CDR2 LQKENI. Deletions cut 6 bases from V and 0 bases from J, with 17 bases between. The CDR3 consists of 16 residues. The CDR3 sequence is CASSITTGSYQETQYF. The DNA for the CDR3 is TGTGCCAGCTCCATAACCACCGGGTCCTACCAAGAGACCCAGTACTTC.

This clonotype was detected a few times. V and J are TRBV6-1 and TRBJ2-3; 12 nucleotides align to TRBD2. Trimming removed 5 bases from V and 1 base from J; junction bases left unmatched: 16. The CDR3 contains 20 residues. CDR1 MNHNS and CDR2 SASEGT come from the germline V gene. This chain's CDR3 is CASSPRPWTSGKRGTDTQYF. CDR3 nucleotides: TGTGCCAGCAGTCCACGACCCTGGACTAGCGGGAAAAGGGGCACAGATACGCAGTATTTT.

V is TRBV10-3 and J is TRBJ2-5; 12 bases fit TRBD1. CDR3 length: 16 amino acids. Trimming cost V 3 bases and J 1 base; bases outside gene matches: 3. Germline V CDR1 and CDR2: ENHRY, SYGVKD. CDR3 nucleotide sequence: TGTGCCATCAGTGACCGGGACAGGGGGCCCCAAGAGACCCAGTACTTC. The encoded protein is CAISDRDRGPQETQYF.

This clonotype was seen a handful of times. The chain combines TRBV7-9 with TRBJ2-7; possibly TRBD2 for D (6 bases). This CDR3 comprises 14 residues. V gave up 3 bases and J gave up 2 bases, with 11 bases separating them. Looked up from germline, CDR1 is SEHNR and CDR2 is FQNEAQ (reference sequence). The CDR3 loop is CASSFGPGAYEQYF. The CDR3 DNA follows: TGTGCCAGCAGCTTCGGCCCGGGAGCCTACGAGCAGTACTTC. Full variable domain (remainder filled in from reference TRBV7-9 and TRBJ2-7): DTGVSQNPRHKITKRGQNVTFRCDPISEHNRLYWYRQTLGQGPEFLTYFQNEAQLEKSRLLSDRFSAERPKGSFSTLEIQRTEQGDSAMYLCASSFGPGAYEQYFGPGTRLTVT.

In this sample, this clonotype turned up many times. V and J are TRBV18 and TRBJ2-2; D perhaps matches TRBD2 (5 bases). Germline V gene data show CDR1 as KGHSH and CDR2 as LQKENI. V was pared by 1 base and J by 5 bases, with 14 bases between. The CDR3 sequence is 16 residues long. CDR3 sequence (DNA): TGTGCCAGCTCACCACGAAAGTTCCCGGGGACCGGGGAGCTGTTTTTT. Protein: CASSPRKFPGTGELFF.

The J gene is TRBJ1-6, the V gene TRBV3-1; D might be TRBD1 (5 bases). The germline CDR1 and CDR2 sequences are LGHDT and YNNKEL (reference sequence). CDR3 length: 14 residues. V lost 4 bases and J 12 bases, leaving 16 bases between the germline ends. The DNA for the CDR3 is TGTGCCAGCAGCCGATCCCGGCAGGGTGAACCCCTCCACTTT. This encodes CASSRSRQGEPLHF.

In its sample, this clonotype was seen many times. The chain joins TRBV20-1 to TRBJ2-2; D not resolved. Germline V gene data show CDR1 as DFQATT and CDR2 as SNEGSKA (reference sequence). The CDR3 totals 13 residues. Trimming took off 6 bases at V and 5 bases at J, with 13 bases between the two ends. CDR3: CSAREEWTGELFF. In DNA, the CDR3 is TGCAGTGCGCGTGAAGAATGGACCGGGGAGCTGTTTTTT.

At least ten counts were recorded for this clonotype. The V and J genes are TRBV24-1 and TRBJ2-3, with 7 bases identical to TRBD1. Germline V gene lookup returns CDR1 KGHDR and CDR2 SFDVKD. After removal of 3 bases from V and 3 bases from J, the junction contained 2 bases not matched to a gene. The CDR3 covers 14 residues. DNA for the CDR3: TGTGCCACCAGTGATGACAGGGTTACAGATACGCAGTATTTT. Its protein is CATSDDRVTDTQYF.

This clonotype was counted between two and nine times. The V call is TRBV10-2, the J call TRBJ2-2, with 11 bases matching TRBD2. V was clipped by 4 bases and J by 6 bases; unmatched bases: 4. The CDR3 runs to 15 residues. The V gene's germline CDR1 is WSHSY and CDR2 SAAADI. The CDR3 region is CASSVLAGVSGELFF. In DNA form, the CDR3 reads TGCGCCAGCAGTGTACTAGCGGGGGTGTCCGGGGAGCTGTTTTTT.

This clonotype was recorded many times. The chain uses TRBV5-1 and TRBJ2-5, with TRBD1 identical over 12 bases. Trimming took 4 bases from V and 1 from J; bases not matched to a gene: 5. Germline V gene data show CDR1 as SGHRS and CDR2 as YFSETQ. The CDR3 is 16 amino acids. The CDR3 spells CASSPGQGAFQETQYF. The CDR3 coding sequence is TGCGCCAGCAGCCCGGGACAGGGGGCTTTCCAAGAGACCCAGTACTTC. Using reference TRBV5-1 and TRBJ2-5 for the parts outside the CDR3, the full variable domain is KAGVTQTPRYLIKTRGQQVTLSCSPISGHRSVSWYQQTPGQGLQFLFEYFSETQRNKGNFPGRFSGRQFSNSRSEMNVSTLELGDSALYLCASSPGQGAFQETQYFGPGTRLLVL.

A note on this clonotype: Possible read error: a much larger clone is one base away. The gene calls are TRBV28 and TRBJ2-7; D is undetermined. The V and J ends lost 5 bases and 5 bases respectively, with 7 bases between them. The germline V gene has CDR1 MDHEN and CDR2 SYDVKM. The CDR3 runs 11 residues. The DNA for the CDR3 is TGTGCCAGCAGTCTAATCCACGAGCAGTACTTC. This gives the protein CASSLIHEQYF.

This clonotype was picked up many times. J is TRBJ1-1 and V is TRBV12-3 or TRBV12-4; D unclear. CDR3 length equals 13 residues. V lost 8 bases and J 9 bases, leaving 19 bases between the germline ends. CDR3 DNA: TGTGCCAGCCATCAGTCGGGCTACACAAAAGCTTTCTTT. Translation: CASHQSGYTKAFF.

This clonotype was seen a few times. CDR3: CASSSLVRLQGANTGELFF. CDR3 in DNA: TGTGCCAGCAGCTCATTAGTGCGGCTTCAGGGGGCGAACACCGGGGAGCTGTTTTTT. The chain employs TRBV6-1 and TRBJ2-2, with 7 bases lining up with TRBD1. Germline CDR1 MNHNS, CDR2 SASEGT. CDR3 length equals 19 residues. The V and J ends lost 6 bases and 0 bases, in that order; junction bases with no gene match: 16.

The rearrangement joins TRBV27 to TRBJ1-4; D is uncertain. The ends were cut back, 0 bases at V and 8 bases at J, with 13 bases in the middle. CDR1 is MNHEY and CDR2 is SMNVEV in the germline V gene (reference sequence). The CDR3 runs to 15 residues. In nucleotides, the CDR3 is TGTGCCAGCAGTTTATCCGGGATAGGGAGCGAAAAACTGTTTTTT. Protein product: CASSLSGIGSEKLFF.

This clonotype was seen only a few times. This chain links TRBV6-5 with TRBJ2-5; TRBD1 might be the D (6 bases). The CDR3 length is 15 residues. Trimming cost V 8 bases and J 3 bases, with 19 bases left between them. Germline lookup yields CDR1 MNHEY and CDR2 SVGAGI. CDR3 bases: TGTGCCAGCGGGCCCCTAACGGACAGAAAAGAGACCCAGTACTTC. It specifies CASGPLTDRKETQYF.

The chain joins TRBV7-9 to TRBJ1-1, with D unresolved. The V end lost 6 bases, the J end lost 4 bases, and 6 bases lay between the germline ends. Looked up from germline, CDR1 is SEHNR and CDR2 is FQNEAQ (reference sequence). CDR3 size: 11 residues. This chain's CDR3 is CASSVATEAFF. Here the CDR3 DNA reads TGTGCCAGCAGTGTGGCCACTGAAGCTTTCTTT. Drawing the rest from reference TRBV7-9 and TRBJ1-1, the complete variable domain is DTGVSQNPRHKITKRGQNVTFRCDPISEHNRLYWYRQTLGQGPEFLTYFQNEAQLEKSRLLSDRFSAERPKGSFSTLEIQRTEQGDSAMYLCASSVATEAFFGQGTRLTVV.

As concerns this clonotype: At one end the junction does not follow the germline gene, possibly because of a read error. This chain connects TRBV7-7 to TRBJ1-3; D perhaps matches TRBD1 (5 bases). Germline CDR1 SSHAT, CDR2 FNYEAQ (reference sequence). There are 15 residues in the CDR3. In DNA form, the CDR3 reads TGTGCTAGCAGCCCGGGACGAGGGAACGGAAACACCATATATTTT. This sequence encodes CASSPGRGNGNTIYF.

This chain uses TRBV12-2 with TRBJ1-1; the table gives TRBD1 as D, unverified against the DNA. TRBV12-2 is deemed a pseudogene. The CDR3 has 16 amino acids. CDR3: CASRFQGTSMNTEAFF. DNA for the CDR3: TGTGCAAGTCGCTTTCAGGGAACGAGCATGAACACTGAAGCTTTCTTT.

The chain joins TRBV11-2 to TRBJ2-1; 8 bases map to TRBD2. Germline V lookup: CDR1 SGHAT, CDR2 FQNNGV. The CDR3 contains 16 residues. V dropped 6 bases and J dropped 7; count of bases not matched to a gene: 14. The CDR3 coding sequence is TGTGCCAGCAGGATAATGACCGGGACTAGAAGGAATGAGCAGTTCTTC. It translates to CASRIMTGTRRNEQFF.

As regards this clonotype: A much larger clone differs by one base, so this may be a read error. The V gene is TRBV3-1, the J gene TRBJ2-3, with D unresolved. Germline values: CDR1 LGHDT, CDR2 YNNKEL (reference sequence). The CDR3 contains 12 residues. Between the trimmed V and J ends, which lost 4 bases and 8 bases, there was a span of 10 bases. CDR3 coding DNA: TGTGCCAGCAGCCCGGTCTGGGGTACGCAGTATTTT. Its translation: CASSPVWGTQYF.

A few counts support this clonotype. J is TRBJ2-2 and V is TRBV3-1; 16 nucleotides line up with TRBD2. The ends lost 3 bases at V and 4 bases at J; junction bases unmatched: 2. The CDR3 is made up of 17 amino acids. Germline V CDR1 and CDR2: LGHDT, YNNKEL (reference sequence). CDR3 residues: CASSQGLAGGLTGELFF. The CDR3 region has the DNA TGTGCCAGCAGCCAGGGACTAGCGGGGGGGCTCACCGGGGAGCTGTTTTTT.

In this sample, this clonotype turned up many times. The chain couples TRBV10-1 to TRBJ2-7; D not resolved. Between the trimmed V and J ends, which lost 4 bases and 2 bases, there was a span of 9 bases. CDR1 and CDR2 from the germline V gene are WNHNN and SYGVQD (reference sequence). The CDR3 loop spans 13 amino acids. The CDR3 sequence: CASSAAGTYEQYF. The CDR3, as DNA: TGCGCCAGCAGTGCCGCAGGAACCTACGAGCAGTACTTC.

This clonotype was found a few times. This chain connects TRBV6-6 to TRBJ2-5, with TRBD1 identical over 7 bases. J lost 2 bases, V lost 11 bases, and 5 bases had no gene match. This CDR3 spans 12 amino acids. CDR1 MNHNY and CDR2 SVGAGI come from the germline V gene (reference sequence). The CDR3 here is CAVTGQQETQYF. CDR3 nucleotides: TGTGCCGTCACGGGACAGCAAGAGACCCAGTACTTC.

This clonotype has ten or more counts. The rearrangement joins TRBV7-3 to TRBJ2-2, with a tentative D call TRBD2 (5 bases). CDR1 and CDR2 from the germline V gene are SGHTA and FQGTGA. The CDR3 has 14 residues. Trimming removed 7 bases at V and 6 bases at J, with 15 bases between. The CDR3 region is CASTDSDHAGELFF. CDR3 DNA sequence: TGTGCCAGCACTGATAGCGATCACGCCGGGGAGCTGTTTTTT.

This clonotype was counted ten times or more. CDR3 nucleotides: TGTGCCAGCTCATCGGGGGTATCCACAGATACGCAGTATTTT. Translation gives CASSSGVSTDTQYF. This chain connects TRBV19 to TRBJ2-3, with TRBD2 as a possible D gene (6 bases). V was trimmed by 9 bases and J by 2 bases, leaving 15 bases between them. The CDR3 is 14 residues long. Per the germline V gene, CDR1 is LNHDA and CDR2 is SQIVND (reference sequence).

This clonotype was picked up many times. This rearrangement joins TRBV20-1 to TRBJ1-2; D may be TRBD1 (5 bases). Trimming removed 1 base at V and 0 bases at J, with 12 bases between. The CDR3 is 15 amino acids. Germline V CDR1 and CDR2: DFQATT, SNEGSKA (reference sequence). CDR3 region: CSARGGRGANYGYTF. In DNA form, the CDR3 reads TGCAGTGCTAGAGGGGGACGGGGCGCTAACTATGGCTACACCTTC.

The sample holds many counts of this clonotype. This sequence joins TRBV7-9 and TRBJ2-1; 7 positions agree with TRBD2. Germline assignment: CDR1 SEHNR and CDR2 FQNEAQ (reference sequence). The length of the CDR3 is 15 residues. Losses at the gene ends were 1 base for V and 6 bases for J; bases not matched to a gene: 6. The CDR3 region has the DNA TGTGCCAGCAGCTTAGTCGCGGGAGTGGTCAATGAGCAGTTCTTC. Its protein is CASSLVAGVVNEQFF.

This clonotype was observed a handful of times. This sequence joins TRBV27 and TRBJ2-3; no clear D. V dropped 2 bases and J dropped 3 bases, with 6 bases sitting between them. In germline, CDR1 is MNHEY, CDR2 SMNVEV (reference sequence). CDR3 length equals 13 residues. This chain's CDR3 is CASSLGATDTQYF. CDR3 sequence (DNA): TGTGCCAGCAGTTTAGGCGCTACAGATACGCAGTATTTT.

The chain is built from TRBV5-1 and TRBJ2-5; 13 bases are shared with TRBD2. The V gene end was trimmed by 3 bases and the J gene end by 2 bases; junction bases not matched to a gene: 1. Germline loops: CDR1 SGHRS, CDR2 YFSETQ. The CDR3 has 15 residues. CDR3 sequence reads: CASSSGLAGQETQYF. The CDR3 DNA follows: TGCGCCAGCAGCTCGGGACTAGCGGGGCAAGAGACCCAGTACTTC.